This TCR beta chain originates from a study of radiation and T cells in renal cell carcinoma. The time point was: blood 2 weeks post-SBRT. Sample treatment: 15 Gy SBRT to primary tumor, nephrectomy 4 weeks later. With respect to this clone: Its antigen remains unknown.

Whole-study findings and limits: In blood, top tumor clones expanded by 2 weeks, shrinking by 4.

Germline CDR1 and CDR2: SGHTA and FQGNSA. The length of the CDR3 is 18 residues. Trimming cost V 4 bases and J 4 bases; bases outside gene matches: 16. Sequencing was performed with immunoSEQ multiplex PCR; in TCRdb, only in-frame clones are kept and a portion is missing. Here the sample spans more than 95,000 clones, over 75% being singletons. The chain couples TRBV7-2 to TRBJ1-2; TRBD1 matches 9 bases. The starting material was blood, obtained from a patient whose treatment included radiotherapy and nephrectomy. The clonotype was recovered from a man aged 45-60 years with renal cell carcinoma. The CDR3 region has the DNA TGTGCCAGCAGCTCGTCTCCGGGACAGGGCCCCTTCGGCTATGGCTACACCTTC. Translation gives CASSSSPGQGPFGYGYTF.